Below are 8 T cell receptor beta chains sequenced from a single sample in a study of blood T cell repertoires in COVID-19. Sequenced by immunoSEQ multiplex PCR; TCRdb stores in-frame clones only, minus some. This sample yields around 300,000 clones, of which about 85% are seen a single time; 4.1% belongs to the top ten. The sample was peripheral blood. The source of these receptors is a woman aged 45-60 years with active or convalescent COVID-19.

The V gene is TRBV5-6, the J gene TRBJ1-2, with D possibly matching TRBD1 (6 bases). CDR3 size: 16 residues. Per germline, CDR1 SGHDT and CDR2 YYEEEE. Trimming pared 4 bases from V and 2 bases from J, leaving 18 bases between. CDR3 region: CASSGRTGTVNYGYTF. CDR3 DNA: TGTGCCAGCAGCGGAAGAACAGGGACCGTCAACTATGGCTACACCTTC.

In DNA form, the CDR3 reads TGTGCCAGCAGCCCAGGGAGGCGAACTGAAGCTTTCTTT. This gives the protein CASSPGRRTEAFF. The rearrangement joins TRBV5-4 to TRBJ1-1; a possible D gene is TRBD1 (5 bases). Germline assignment: CDR1 SGHNT and CDR2 YYREEE (reference sequence). V was shortened by 4 bases and J by 5 bases, with 12 bases between the two germline ends. This CDR3 contains 13 residues.

This sequence joins TRBV2 and TRBJ2-3; a weak D match, TRBD2 (5 bases). V was clipped by 5 bases and J by 2 bases, with 8 bases between them. CDR3 length: 13 amino acids. Looked up from germline, CDR1 is SNHLY and CDR2 is FYNNEI. CDR3 sequence (DNA): TGTGCCAGCAGTAGAGGGAACACAGATACGCAGTATTTT. Translated: CASSRGNTDTQYF.

The rearrangement links TRBV11-2 to TRBJ2-7; 15 bases fit TRBD2. J gave up 2 bases and V 5 bases, and 7 bases lay outside the gene matches. Looked up from germline, CDR1 is SGHAT and CDR2 is FQNNGV. This CDR3 region has 17 residues. In nucleotides, the CDR3 is TGTGCCAGCAGCATAGGACTAGCGGGAGGGCAGGCCTACGAGCAGTACTTC. Translation gives CASSIGLAGGQAYEQYF.

The rearrangement links TRBV5-1 to TRBJ2-2; D call uncertain. The CDR3 has 13 residues. Trimming removed 6 bases from V and 2 bases from J, with 8 bases in between. Germline lookup yields CDR1 SGHRS and CDR2 YFSETQ. As DNA, the CDR3 is TGCGCCAGCATGGTGACTAACACCGGGGAGCTGTTTTTT. This sequence encodes CASMVTNTGELFF.

This chain uses TRBV18 with TRBJ2-7; D uncertain. The CDR3 has 13 residues. The germline gives CDR1 KGHSH, CDR2 LQKENI. Deletions cut 2 bases from V and 4 bases from J, with 9 bases between. The CDR3 is CASSPAKYYEQYF. As DNA, the CDR3 is TGTGCCAGCTCACCAGCGAAATATTACGAGCAGTACTTC.

The chain combines TRBV5-6 with TRBJ2-7; 7 bases are a match to TRBD2. V shed 2 bases and J 5 bases; nucleotides not matched to a gene: 4. The CDR3 totals 13 residues. CDR1 and CDR2 (germline): SGHDT, YYEEEE. The DNA for the CDR3 is TGTGCCAGCAGCTTCGGCGGGAGTGACGAGCAGTACTTC. Protein: CASSFGGSDEQYF.

The chain has TRBV25-1 and TRBJ1-1; TRBD1 aligns across 9 bases. With 6 bases clipped from V and 6 bases from J, the junction kept 11 bases outside the gene matches. CDR1 and CDR2 (germline): MGHDK, SYGVNS. CDR3 size: 15 residues. The CDR3 spells CASRPTGGATAEAFF. The CDR3 bases are TGTGCCAGCAGGCCTACAGGGGGCGCGACGGCTGAAGCTTTCTTT.